Detailed here is one TCR beta chain. As yet, its antigen is unknown. The CDR3 runs 13 residues. Trimming left V 4 bases short and J 4 bases short, with 13 bases between. In germline, CDR1 is SQVTM, CDR2 ANQGSEA. The record originates from a study of cytomegalovirus exposure and HLA in healthy donors. In the study overall: Earlier work reported approximately 110 million unique TCR beta sequences from 170 million or so T cells. The study, taken as a whole, reports: Versus the roughly 670-donor mean, an Asian-associated ancestry cluster reportedly showed fewer N-insertions in a later analysis. Later genetic work tied a missense DCLRE1C variant to beta-chain V and J trimming. There were a few CMV-associated chains whose specificity for CMV antigens was confirmed in vitro.

The PCR had 60 Vbeta and 13 Jbeta primers. Clones were sequenced by immunoSEQ multiplex PCR, and TCRdb holds only the in-frame ones, with some missing. The profile shows about 60,000 clones, approximately 80% of them singletons. Specimen: PBMCs. The sequence came from a female donor in good health and CMV-seronegative. The chain uses TRBV29-1 and TRBJ1-1; D unclear. CDR3 nucleotides: TGCAGCGTTGTTGGGCAGGTCGGCACTGAAGCTTTCTTT. Translated: CSVVGQVGTEAFF.